This T cell receptor (beta chain) is from a study of T cells expressing NK-cell markers. Study information: In the group of eight sequenced donors, seven were HCMV-seropositive and one was seronegative.

Germline CDR1 is SGHRS and CDR2 is YFSETQ. CDR3 size: 11 residues. TCRdb re-called the 5' RACE reads; one entry per CDR3 protein, DNA not given. This sample contains 500,000 or so distinct CDR3 sequences. Sample: blood T cells: a sorted CD56 or NKG2C T cell subset, CD4+ or CD8+ T cells, or bulk PBMC T cells (not recorded which). The clonotype comes from a man aged 18 to 29 in good health. This rearrangement joins TRBV5-1 to TRBJ2-1; lacking DNA, the TRBD2 call made by TCRdb goes unchecked. The CDR3 is CASSGGDEQFF.